This record looks at one T cell receptor beta chain sequence and its context. The antigen is not known. The sample originates from a study of graft-versus-host responses after intestinal transplantation. Germline loops: CDR1 MNHNS, CDR2 SASEGT. J was trimmed by 4 bases and V by 6 bases; bases with no gene match: 7. This CDR3 is built from 15 residues. Repertoires were generated with immunoSEQ multiplex PCR, while TCRdb's copy carries only in-frame clones and drops some. The top ten clones hold about 0.54% of a sample with under 140,000 clones, about 94% of them seen once. The chain recombines TRBV6-1 with TRBJ2-7, with TRBD2 matching 12 bases. Material: unstimulated CD8+ T cells sorted from spleen or lymph node cells, obtained before intestinal transplant. This sequence was found in a human donor who received an intestinal transplant. DNA for the CDR3: TGTGCCAGCAGCATCGGACTAGCGGGAACGTACGAGCAGTACTTC. As protein: CASSIGLAGTYEQYF.